The rows below give T cell receptor beta chains drawn from one sample of a study of radiotherapy plus CTLA-4 blockade in lung cancer. The method was immunoSEQ multiplex PCR; TCRdb's version includes in-frame clones alone and lacks a portion of them. The sample gives around 110,000 clones, 70% to 90% of which show up once; less than 2.5% is in the top ten. This sample comprised peripheral blood, obtained from a patient treated with radiotherapy plus ipilimumab. All receptors come from a human donor with non-small cell lung cancer that progressed on radiotherapy plus ipilimumab. Some clones in this sample may be carry-over from other donors' samples. Both conserved end residues are part of each CDR3. Each record gives: D gene, clone size, V gene, J gene, CDR3 DNA, CDR3 protein. D genes are given only for firm matches. Clone size is stated in some rows and not others, as once, few, many or a class when expanded.

TRBD2	NA	TRBV5-1	TRBJ2-1	TGCGCCAGCAGCTGGGGTAGCGGGGGGTCAGGCTCCTACAATGAGCAGTTCTTC	CASSWGSGGSGSYNEQFF
NA	NA	TRBV5-1	TRBJ2-3	TGCGCCAGCAGCTTTACCCAAGGCGGAACAGGGACAGATACGCAGTATTTT	CASSFTQGGTGTDTQYF
NA	NA	TRBV7-9	TRBJ2-3	TGTGCCAGCAGCCCTGGGACCACAGATACGCAGTATTTT	CASSPGTTDTQYF
TRBD2	few	TRBV7-2	TRBJ2-3	TGTGCCAGCAGCTTATTAGCGGGGGGGCAATCAGATACGCAGTATTTT	CASSLLAGGQSDTQYF
NA	NA	TRBV5-1	TRBJ2-5	TGCGCCAGCAGCACACGACCCCAAGAGACCCAGTACTTC	CASSTRPQETQYF
NA	NA	TRBV28	TRBJ2-7	TGTGCCAGCAGTTTAAGGGGCGACAGAAGCCACGAGCAGTACTTC	CASSLRGDRSHEQYF
TRBD1	NA	TRBV2	TRBJ1-5	TGTGCCAGCACAGGGACAGGTGATTCCAATCAGCCCCAGCATTTT	CASTGTGDSNQPQHF
NA	NA	TRBV9	TRBJ1-3	TGTGCCAGCAGCTTTGGGACCTCACTCAATGGAAACACCATATATTTT	CASSFGTSLNGNTIYF
TRBD1	NA	TRBV5-1	TRBJ1-4	TGCGCCAGCAGCTTTTGGAGGGCAGGGGGTGAAAAACTGTTTTTT	CASSFWRAGGEKLFF
NA	NA	TRBV7-8	TRBJ1-2	TGTGCCAGCAGCTTATCCGGGACCTATGGCTACACCTTC	CASSLSGTYGYTF
NA	NA	TRBV9	TRBJ1-3	TGTGCCAGCAGCGCCAGGGCCCAAGAAAACTCTGGAAACACCATATATTTT	CASSARAQENSGNTIYF
NA	once	TRBV4-3	TRBJ2-1	TGCGCCAGCAGCCAAGATCGAGAGTCTTACAATGAGCAGTTCTTC	CASSQDRESYNEQFF
NA	once	TRBV9	TRBJ2-7	TGTGCCAGCAGCGAGGGCCCCGGGGGCCCGACCTACGAGCAGTACTTC	CASSEGPGGPTYEQYF
TRBD2	NA	TRBV27	TRBJ2-5	TGTGCCAGCAGTCGCAATAGCGGGGGACTACAAGAGACCCAGTACTTC	CASSRNSGGLQETQYF
NA	NA	TRBV2	TRBJ1-5	TGTGCCAGCAGTGTCGGTGAATATAGCAATCAGCCCCAGCATTTT	CASSVGEYSNQPQHF
NA	NA	TRBV2	TRBJ1-5	TGTGCCAGCACCCCGACGATGTTCGGCCAGCCCCAGCATTTT	CASTPTMFGQPQHF
NA	NA	TRBV9	TRBJ1-1	TGTGCCAGCAGCCTCGCGGGGGTGAACACTGAAGCTTTCTTT	CASSLAGVNTEAFF
NA	NA	TRBV21-1	TRBJ1-2	TGTGCCAGCAGCCCATGGGGCAGGAGGGGGCGAGGGGGCTACACCTTC	CASSPWGRRGRGGYTF
NA	few	TRBV11-2	TRBJ1-1	TGTGCCAGCAGCCCCAACGCCATCGAAGCTTTCTTT	CASSPNAIEAFF
NA	NA	TRBV5-1	TRBJ2-7	TGCGCCAGCGGTTCCGCGGGGGCCTCCTACGAGCAGTACTTC	CASGSAGASYEQYF
TRBD1	NA	TRBV29-1	TRBJ2-5	TGCAGCGTAGACAGGGGCCAAGAGACCCAGTACTTC	CSVDRGQETQYF
NA	few	TRBV7-2	TRBJ1-3	TGTGCCAGCAGCACTTTTTCCCCAAGGGGCTATGACACCATATATTTT	CASSTFSPRGYDTIYF
NA	NA	TRBV28	TRBJ2-5	TGTGCCAGCAGTTCATATATAACGTACCAAGAGACCCAGTACTTC	CASSSYITYQETQYF
NA	NA	TRBV19	TRBJ1-2	TGTGCCAGTAGGGACCGCTTACTTAACTATGGCTACACCTTC	CASRDRLLNYGYTF
NA	NA	TRBV11-3	TRBJ2-1	TGTGCCAGCAGCCCCGGACCCCCAAGCTCCTACAATGAGCAGTTCTTC	CASSPGPPSSYNEQFF
NA	NA	TRBV2	TRBJ2-6	TGTGCCAACTCCAGGGCCAGCTCTGGGGCCAACGTCCTGACTTTC	CANSRASSGANVLTF
TRBD2	NA	TRBV10-3	TRBJ2-3	TGTGCCGTGACTAGCGGGGGGGGTACAGATACGCAGTATTTT	CAVTSGGGTDTQYF
TRBD1	NA	TRBV7-3	TRBJ1-1	TGTGCCAGCAGCTTAAGTGGGACAGGGAACACTGAAGCTTTCTTT	CASSLSGTGNTEAFF
NA	few	TRBV18	TRBJ1-1	TGTGCCAGCTCACCACGGATCTCTAAAGCTTTCTTT	CASSPRISKAFF
NA	NA	TRBV6-6	TRBJ2-1	TGTGCCAGCAGTTACTCTTGGGGGGATGAGCAGTTCTTC	CASSYSWGDEQFF
NA	NA	TRBV7-9	TRBJ1-3	TGTGCCAGCAGCCCCCGGGGGGCCTCTGGAAACACCATATATTTT	CASSPRGASGNTIYF
NA	NA	TRBV6-1	TRBJ2-7	TGTGCCAGCAGTGAAGGAGGGCCTAGCTCCTACGAGCAGTACTTC	CASSEGGPSSYEQYF
NA	NA	TRBV19	TRBJ2-3	TGTGCCAGTAGTATCGTTAGGGGCGGAGATACGCAGTATTTT	CASSIVRGGDTQYF
TRBD1	NA	TRBV7-9	TRBJ2-7	TGTGCCAGCAGCGAGGGACAGAACTCCTACGAGCAGTACTTC	CASSEGQNSYEQYF
TRBD1	NA	TRBV6-1	TRBJ1-5	TGTGCCAGCAGTGAGCTTGGACAGGGCGACGGTCAGCCCCAGCATTTT	CASSELGQGDGQPQHF
NA	NA	TRBV4-1	TRBJ1-5	TGCGCCAGCAGCCAAGACCGTACAGGCTCTTATAGCAATCAGCCCCAGCATTTT	CASSQDRTGSYSNQPQHF
NA	NA	TRBV27	TRBJ2-6	TGTGCCAGCAGTGCCGACAGGTCTCGGGCCAACGTCCTGACTTTC	CASSADRSRANVLTF
TRBD1	NA	TRBV14	TRBJ1-3	TGTGCCAGCAGCCACCTGAGGGACAGACACTCTGGAAACACCATATATTTT	CASSHLRDRHSGNTIYF
NA	NA	TRBV28	TRBJ2-2	TGTGCCAGCAGCATGCGGGATTTTAGGTACACCGGGGAGCTGTTTTTT	CASSMRDFRYTGELFF
TRBD2	NA	TRBV5-4	TRBJ2-3	TGTGCCAGCAGCCCCGCCGGGACTAGCGGCTTGGGAGATACGCAGTATTTT	CASSPAGTSGLGDTQYF
NA	NA	TRBV28	TRBJ2-7	TGTGCCAGCAGTTCCGGGCGGATTCTTACGCGGGGGTACTTC	CASSSGRILTRGYF
NA	NA	TRBV6-1	TRBJ1-2	TGTGCCAGCAGTGAAGCGCCGACACCCGGGACTTATGGCTACACCTTC	CASSEAPTPGTYGYTF
TRBD1	NA	TRBV18	TRBJ1-4	TGTGCCAGCTCACCAGGTTTCGGGACAGAGGACGAAAAACTGTTTTTT	CASSPGFGTEDEKLFF
NA	NA	TRBV7-3	TRBJ1-1	TGTGCCAGCAGCTTAGGGGGCGGTGGACTTGCTGAAGCTTTCTTT	CASSLGGGGLAEAFF
TRBD1	NA	TRBV2	TRBJ1-1	TGTGCCAGCAGGAGGGACAGGGACCTCAGCGAAGCTTTCTTT	CASRRDRDLSEAFF
TRBD2	NA	TRBV19	TRBJ2-7	TGTGCCAGTAAAGACTCGGGAGGGGGTGCCTACGAGCAGTACTTC	CASKDSGGGAYEQYF
NA	NA	TRBV7-2	TRBJ1-1	TGTGCCAGTTCCAGGGTAAACACTGAAGCTTTCTTT	CASSRVNTEAFF
TRBD2	NA	TRBV5-1	TRBJ2-5	TGCGCCAGCAGCTCAGCTTTAAAGTATTTCATAGCGGGGGGACAAGAGACCCAGTACTTC	CASSSALKYFIAGGQETQYF
TRBD2	NA	TRBV2	TRBJ2-5	TGTGCCAGCAGTCCCCGACTAGCGGGGGGGCCGGGCTCAGAGACCCAGTACTTC	CASSPRLAGGPGSETQYF
NA	few	TRBV5-1	TRBJ1-4	TGCGCCAGCAGCTTGGGTGCAACTAATGAAAAACTGTTTTTT	CASSLGATNEKLFF
TRBD1	NA	TRBV6-5	TRBJ1-2	TGTGCCAGCAGTTCCCACAGGCGACAGGGTTATGGCTACACCTTC	CASSSHRRQGYGYTF
NA	NA	TRBV7-2	TRBJ1-6	TGTGCCAGCAGCTTAGGTTTGTCCTGGTCCTATAATTCACCCCTCCACTTT	CASSLGLSWSYNSPLHF